Listed below are T cell receptor beta chains from one sample, sequenced in a study of blood T cell repertoires in COVID-19. Data came from immunoSEQ multiplex PCR; TCRdb stores just in-frame clones and leaves some out. The table lists 300,000 or so clones, 87% of them singletons. Sequenced sample: PBMCs or T cells enriched from blood (not recorded which). The receptor set was obtained from a woman in her twenties or thirties who had recovered from COVID-19. Both conserved end residues are part of each CDR3. D genes are given only for firm matches. Clone size, where shown, is once, few, many, or a class for clones that have expanded.

d_call j_call v_call clone_size cdr3_nt cdr3_aa
- TRBJ2-5 TRBV11-2 - TGTGCCAGCAGCTTTTCCGGGGGTCAAGAGACCCAGTACTTC CASSFSGGQETQYF
TRBD1 TRBJ1-1 TRBV29-1 - TGCAGCGTCTCACAGGGGAGCACTGAAGCTTTCTTT CSVSQGSTEAFF
- TRBJ1-5 TRBV5-4 once TGTGCCAGCAGCTTTATTGGCGGGGACGTACAGCCCCAGCATTTT CASSFIGGDVQPQHF
- TRBJ1-3 TRBV11-2 once TGTGCCAGCAGCTTAGGTGGTCGGGTCGCGGGAAACACCATATATTTT CASSLGGRVAGNTIYF
TRBD1 TRBJ1-2 TRBV28 - TGTGCCAGCAACCCGGCGACAGGGCTATATGGCTACACCTTC CASNPATGLYGYTF
- TRBJ1-1 TRBV6-5 few TGTGCCAGCAGTTACTCGTTGGGGGGTGAAGCTTTCTTT CASSYSLGGEAFF
TRBD1 TRBJ2-7 TRBV3-1/TRBV3-2 - TGTGCCAGCAGCCTGGGACAGGGTAGAACCTACGAGCAGTACTTC CASSLGQGRTYEQYF
TRBD1 TRBJ1-4 TRBV6-5 - TGTGCCAGCAGCAACCGTAGACAGGGACTGTTTTTT CASSNRRQGLFF
- TRBJ1-4 TRBV3-1/TRBV3-2 once TGTGCCAGCAGCCAGTCAGGAAATGAAAAACTGTTTTTT CASSQSGNEKLFF
- TRBJ1-2 TRBV28 - TGTGCCAGCAGTTTATCGGACAGCCTCTATGGCTACACCTTC CASSLSDSLYGYTF
TRBD2 TRBJ2-4 TRBV7-2 - TGTGCCAGCAGCCCAAGCGGGGGGTCGGGGGCCAAAAACATTCAGTACTTC CASSPSGGSGAKNIQYF
TRBD1 TRBJ2-3 TRBV19 - TGTGCCAGTAGTATAGAACAGGGGCTTGGCACAGATACGCAGTATTTT CASSIEQGLGTDTQYF
- TRBJ1-4 TRBV3-1/TRBV3-2 - TGTGCCAGCAGCCAAGGGACAGCTAATGAAAAACTGTTTTTT CASSQGTANEKLFF
TRBD1 TRBJ1-3 TRBV6-5 - TGTGCCACTAGGACAGGGGCTGACTCTGGAAACACCATATATTTT CATRTGADSGNTIYF
- TRBJ2-1 TRBV15 - TGTGCCACCAGCCCCCAGGTCGATAACAATGAGCAGTTCTTC CATSPQVDNNEQFF
- TRBJ1-4 TRBV2 - TGTGCCAGCAGGGGACAAGCAACTAATGAAAAACTGTTTTTT CASRGQATNEKLFF
- TRBJ1-4 TRBV5-1 once TGCGCCAGCAGCTTGATTCAGGGAGGAGGGACTAATGAAAAACTGTTTTTT CASSLIQGGGTNEKLFF
TRBD1 TRBJ1-1 TRBV3-1/TRBV3-2 - TGTGCCACCACCAAGACAGGGGCGACTGAAGCTTTCTTT CATTKTGATEAFF
- TRBJ2-5 TRBV7-9 - TGTGCCAGCAGCCAGGGACTGACAGAGACCCAGTACTTC CASSQGLTETQYF
TRBD1 TRBJ2-5 TRBV7-2 once TGTGCCAGCAGCCCAGACAGGGGGCGTTCGGAGACCCAGTACTTC CASSPDRGRSETQYF
TRBD1 TRBJ1-1 TRBV2 - TGTGCCAGCAGTCGACAGGGTTTGAACACTGAAGCTTTCTTT CASSRQGLNTEAFF
TRBD1 TRBJ2-5 TRBV7-9 once TGTGCCAGCAGCTTAAGGGGGGACAGGGGACAAGAGACCCAGTACTTC CASSLRGDRGQETQYF
TRBD1 TRBJ1-1 TRBV28 - TGTGCCAGCCGAGTACAGGGGCCCCGTGGAGCTGAAGCTTTCTTT CASRVQGPRGAEAFF
- TRBJ1-2 TRBV15 - TGTGCCACCAGCAGAGTGGGAGGGGAAGGCTACACCTTC CATSRVGGEGYTF
TRBD2 TRBJ2-5 TRBV3-1/TRBV3-2 - TGTGCCAGCAGCCAAGAACTAGCGCGTCAAGAGACCCAGTACTTC CASSQELARQETQYF
TRBD1 TRBJ2-7 TRBV19 - TGTGCCAGTAGTAGGACAGGGTCCTACGAGCAGTACTTC CASSRTGSYEQYF
TRBD1 TRBJ2-3 TRBV5-1 - TGCGCCAGCAGCGGGGGACAGGGGACAGATACGCAGTATTTT CASSGGQGTDTQYF
TRBD2 TRBJ2-2 TRBV3-1/TRBV3-2 - TGTGCCAGCAGCCTTTTCCTTCTAGCGGGGGCCCCCCGGGGAACCGGGGAGCTGTTTTTT CASSLFLLAGAPRGTGELFF
TRBD1 TRBJ1-2 TRBV2 - TGTGCCAGCAGCTACGGACAGGGCGTGAATGGCTACACCTTC CASSYGQGVNGYTF
- TRBJ1-1 TRBV29-1 - TGCAGCGTTGACAGGGGCTGGACTGAAGCTTTCTTT CSVDRGWTEAFF
TRBD1 TRBJ1-6 TRBV5-1 few TGCGCCAGCAGCTTGGCCGGGACAGAAAATTCACCCCTCCACTTT CASSLAGTENSPLHF
TRBD1 TRBJ1-1 TRBV5-1 - TGCGCCAGCAGCACCGGACAGGGGGCGGACACTGAAGCTTTCTTT CASSTGQGADTEAFF
TRBD1 TRBJ1-1 TRBV7-9 - TGTGCCAGCAGCTGGGACAGGCTTCACACTGAAGCTTTCTTT CASSWDRLHTEAFF
- TRBJ2-5 TRBV5-4 - TGTGCCAGCAGCTTCTGGGGGGAAGAGACCCAGTACTTC CASSFWGEETQYF
TRBD2 TRBJ2-3 TRBV15 - TGTGCCACCATACAGCGGGGGGAGGGAGATACGCAGTATTTT CATIQRGEGDTQYF
- TRBJ2-6 TRBV25-1 - TGTGCCAGCAGCGCAGGGGGGACTGGGGCCAACGTCCTGACTTTC CASSAGGTGANVLTF
- TRBJ1-2 TRBV5-4 - TGTGCCAGCAGCGTTGGAGGGGCGTCCTACTATGGCTACACCTTC CASSVGGASYYGYTF
TRBD2 TRBJ2-5 TRBV2 - TGTGCCAGCAGGGCGTTAGCGGGGGGGCCTCAAGAGACCCAGTACTTC CASRALAGGPQETQYF
- TRBJ1-6 TRBV7-8 - TGTGCCAGCAGCCAATTCTCAGCGAACCCCTCAAATTCACCCCTCCACTTT CASSQFSANPSNSPLHF
- TRBJ2-3 TRBV11-2 - TGTGCCAGCAGCTTAGTTAAGGGGAACACGCAGTATTTT CASSLVKGNTQYF
TRBD2 TRBJ2-1 TRBV13 - TGTGCCAGCAGCTTAGAGCCTAGCGGGGGAAATGAGCAGTTCTTC CASSLEPSGGNEQFF
- TRBJ1-1 TRBV10-3 - TGTGCCATCAGTGAGCCAGGCGTGAACACTGAAGCTTTCTTT CAISEPGVNTEAFF
- TRBJ2-3 TRBV3-1/TRBV3-2 - TGTGCCAGCAGCCAAGACTACCCCCTAGCGCCTAACACAGATACGCAGTATTTT CASSQDYPLAPNTDTQYF
TRBD2 TRBJ2-1 TRBV30 - TGTGCCTGGAGTGGGAAACCTAGCGGGGGCTACAATGAGCAGTTCTTC CAWSGKPSGGYNEQFF
- TRBJ2-6 TRBV7-9 - TGTGCCAGCAGCTTCGGGGGTTGGGGTTCTGGGGCCAACGTCCTGACTTTC CASSFGGWGSGANVLTF
- TRBJ1-2 TRBV18 - TGTGCCAGCTCACCACCGCGGGGGACTAACTATGGCTACACCTTC CASSPPRGTNYGYTF
- TRBJ2-7 TRBV3-1/TRBV3-2 - TGTGCCAGCAGCCCCGCCGAGGGCGCGGTGTACTTC CASSPAEGAVYF
- TRBJ2-1 TRBV28 - TGTGCCAGCAGTTTATCCCCCGCGAAGTATACGTTCTTC CASSLSPAKYTFF
TRBD2 TRBJ2-3 TRBV11-3 - TGTGCCAGCAGCTTAGGACTAGCGGGGGAAGCAGATACGCAGTATTTT CASSLGLAGEADTQYF
TRBD1 TRBJ2-1 TRBV2 - TGTGCCAGCGGGACAGAGATGTACAATGAGCAGTTCTTC CASGTEMYNEQFF